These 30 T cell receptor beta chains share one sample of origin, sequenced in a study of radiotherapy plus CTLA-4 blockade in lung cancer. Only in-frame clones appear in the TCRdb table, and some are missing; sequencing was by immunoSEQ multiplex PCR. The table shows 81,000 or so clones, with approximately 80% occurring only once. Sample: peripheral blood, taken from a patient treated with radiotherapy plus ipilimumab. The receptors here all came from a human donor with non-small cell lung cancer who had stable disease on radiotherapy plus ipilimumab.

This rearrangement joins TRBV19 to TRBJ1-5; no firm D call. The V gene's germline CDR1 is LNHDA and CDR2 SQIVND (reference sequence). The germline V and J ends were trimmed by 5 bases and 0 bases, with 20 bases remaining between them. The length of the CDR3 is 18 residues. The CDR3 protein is CASSPIPLGVYSNQPQHF. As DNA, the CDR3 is TGTGCCAGTAGTCCAATCCCCCTTGGTGTTTATAGCAATCAGCCCCAGCATTTT.

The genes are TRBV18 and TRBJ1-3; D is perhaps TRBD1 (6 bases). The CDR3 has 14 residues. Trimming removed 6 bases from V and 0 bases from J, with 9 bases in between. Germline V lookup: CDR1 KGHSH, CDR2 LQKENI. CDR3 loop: CASSPRGSGNTIYF. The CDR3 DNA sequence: TGTGCCAGCTCGCCCAGGGGCTCTGGAAACACCATATATTTT.

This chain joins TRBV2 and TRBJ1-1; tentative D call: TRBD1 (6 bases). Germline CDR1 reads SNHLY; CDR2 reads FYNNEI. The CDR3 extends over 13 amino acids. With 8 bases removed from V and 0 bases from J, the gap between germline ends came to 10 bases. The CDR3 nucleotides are TGTGCCAGCGCCGGGACAATGAACACTGAAGCTTTCTTT. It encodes CASAGTMNTEAFF.

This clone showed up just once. The CDR3 bases are TGTGCCAGCAGCCTTGCTCCCCCGGAAAAACTGTTTTTT. This translates into CASSLAPPEKLFF. The chain has TRBV5-4 and TRBJ1-4; D remains ambiguous. CDR1 and CDR2 (germline): SGHNT, YYREEE (reference sequence). V lost 4 bases and J lost 8, with 12 bases in between. The CDR3 runs 13 residues.

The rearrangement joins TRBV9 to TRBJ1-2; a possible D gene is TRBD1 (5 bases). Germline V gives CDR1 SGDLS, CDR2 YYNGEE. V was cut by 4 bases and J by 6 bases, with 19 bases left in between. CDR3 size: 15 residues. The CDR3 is CASSPADNLGNGYTF. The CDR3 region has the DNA TGTGCCAGCAGCCCAGCGGACAACCTGGGCAATGGCTACACCTTC.

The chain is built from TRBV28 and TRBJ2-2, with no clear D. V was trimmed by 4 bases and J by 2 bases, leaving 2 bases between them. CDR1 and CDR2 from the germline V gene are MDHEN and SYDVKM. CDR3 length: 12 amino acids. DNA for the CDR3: TGTGCCAGCAGTTCCAACACCGGGGAGCTGTTTTTT. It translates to CASSSNTGELFF.

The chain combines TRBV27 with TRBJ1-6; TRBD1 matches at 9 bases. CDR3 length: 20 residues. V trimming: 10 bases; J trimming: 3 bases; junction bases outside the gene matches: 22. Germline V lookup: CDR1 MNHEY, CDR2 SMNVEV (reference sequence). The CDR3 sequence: CANLSCRDRETNFYNSPLHF. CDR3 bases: TGTGCCAACCTCTCTTGCAGGGACAGGGAGACGAACTTCTATAATTCACCCCTCCACTTT.

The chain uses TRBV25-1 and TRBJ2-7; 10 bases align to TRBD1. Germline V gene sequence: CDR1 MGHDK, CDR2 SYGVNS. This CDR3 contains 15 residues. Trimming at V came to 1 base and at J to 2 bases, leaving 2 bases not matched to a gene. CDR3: CASSEWGTGAYEQYF. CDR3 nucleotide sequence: TGTGCCAGCAGTGAATGGGGGACAGGGGCCTACGAGCAGTACTTC.

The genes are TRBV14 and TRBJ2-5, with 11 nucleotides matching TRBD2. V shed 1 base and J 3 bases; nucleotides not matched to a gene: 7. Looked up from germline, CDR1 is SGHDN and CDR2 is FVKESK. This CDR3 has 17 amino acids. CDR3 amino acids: CASSQGFSGGAKETQYF. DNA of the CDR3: TGTGCCAGCAGCCAAGGTTTTAGCGGGGGGGCAAAAGAGACCCAGTACTTC.

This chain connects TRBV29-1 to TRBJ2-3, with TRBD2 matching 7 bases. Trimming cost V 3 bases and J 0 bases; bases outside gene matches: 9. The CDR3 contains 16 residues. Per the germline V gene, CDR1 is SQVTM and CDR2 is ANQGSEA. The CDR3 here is CSVDSASGSSTDTQYF. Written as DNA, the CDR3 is TGCAGCGTTGATTCGGCTAGCGGTAGTAGCACAGATACGCAGTATTTT.

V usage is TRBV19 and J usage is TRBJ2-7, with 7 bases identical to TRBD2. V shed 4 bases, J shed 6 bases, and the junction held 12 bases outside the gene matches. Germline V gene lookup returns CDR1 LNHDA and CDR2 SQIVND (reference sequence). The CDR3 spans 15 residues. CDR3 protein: CASSRRTGGPLEQYF. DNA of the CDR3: TGTGCCAGTAGTAGGAGAACGGGAGGACCCCTCGAGCAGTACTTC.

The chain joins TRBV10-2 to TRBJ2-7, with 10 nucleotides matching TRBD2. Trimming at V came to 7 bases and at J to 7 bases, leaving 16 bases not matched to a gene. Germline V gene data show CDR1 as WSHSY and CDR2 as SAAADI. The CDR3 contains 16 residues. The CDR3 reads CASTNTRLAGAREQYF. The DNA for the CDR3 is TGCGCCAGCACCAATACTCGTCTAGCGGGAGCAAGGGAGCAGTACTTC.

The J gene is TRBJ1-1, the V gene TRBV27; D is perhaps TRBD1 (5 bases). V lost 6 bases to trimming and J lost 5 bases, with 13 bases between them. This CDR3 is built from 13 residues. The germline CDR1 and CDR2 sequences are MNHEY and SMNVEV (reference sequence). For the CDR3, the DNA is TGTGCCAGCAGAAACGGGGGGAATACTGAAGCTTTCTTT. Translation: CASRNGGNTEAFF.

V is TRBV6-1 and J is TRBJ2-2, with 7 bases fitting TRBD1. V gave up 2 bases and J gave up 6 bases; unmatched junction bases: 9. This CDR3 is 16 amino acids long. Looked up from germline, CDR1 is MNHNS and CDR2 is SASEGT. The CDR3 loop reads CASSEWDRAQAGELFF. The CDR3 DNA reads TGTGCCAGCAGTGAATGGGACAGAGCCCAGGCCGGGGAGCTGTTTTTT.

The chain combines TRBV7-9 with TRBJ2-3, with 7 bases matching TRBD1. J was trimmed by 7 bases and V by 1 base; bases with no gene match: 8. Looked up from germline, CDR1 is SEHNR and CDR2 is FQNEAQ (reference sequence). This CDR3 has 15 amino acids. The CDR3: CASSLGRDRPNTQYF. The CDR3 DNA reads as TGTGCCAGCAGCTTAGGTCGGGACAGACCCAATACGCAGTATTTT.

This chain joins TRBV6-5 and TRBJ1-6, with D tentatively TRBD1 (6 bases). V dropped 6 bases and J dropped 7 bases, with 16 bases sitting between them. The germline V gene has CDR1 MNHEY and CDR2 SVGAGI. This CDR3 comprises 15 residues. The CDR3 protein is CASSPQGTWNSPLHF. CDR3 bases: TGTGCCAGCAGCCCACAGGGTACTTGGAATTCACCCCTCCACTTT.

CDR3: CSVLGQGPYEQYF. Here the CDR3 DNA reads TGCAGCGTTCTCGGACAGGGGCCCTACGAGCAGTACTTC. V gene TRBV29-1 combines with J gene TRBJ2-7; TRBD1 agrees at 9 bases. This CDR3 has 13 residues. With 5 bases clipped from V and 2 bases from J, the junction kept 4 bases outside the gene matches. The germline V gene encodes CDR1 SQVTM and CDR2 ANQGSEA.

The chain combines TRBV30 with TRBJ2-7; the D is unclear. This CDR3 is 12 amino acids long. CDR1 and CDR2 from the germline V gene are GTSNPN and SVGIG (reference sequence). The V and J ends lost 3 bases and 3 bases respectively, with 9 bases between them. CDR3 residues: CAWSINYYEQYF. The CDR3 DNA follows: TGTGCCTGGAGCATAAACTACTACGAGCAGTACTTC. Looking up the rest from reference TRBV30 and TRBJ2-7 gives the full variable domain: SQTIHQWPATLVQPVGSPLSLECTVEGTSNPNLYWYRQAAGRGLQLLFYSVGIGQISSEVPQNLSASRPQDRQFILSSKKLLLSDSGFYLCAWSINYYEQYFGPGTRLTVT.

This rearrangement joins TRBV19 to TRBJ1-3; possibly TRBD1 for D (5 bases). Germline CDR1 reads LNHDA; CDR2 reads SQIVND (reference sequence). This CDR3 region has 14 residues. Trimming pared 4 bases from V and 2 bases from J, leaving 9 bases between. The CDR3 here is CASSTRQTGNTIYF. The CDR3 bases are TGTGCCAGTAGTACGCGACAGACTGGAAACACCATATATTTT. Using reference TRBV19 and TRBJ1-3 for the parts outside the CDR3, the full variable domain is DGGITQSPKYLFRKEGQNVTLSCEQNLNHDAMYWYRQDPGQGLRLIYYSQIVNDFQKGDIAEGYSVSREKKESFPLTVTSAQKNPTAFYLCASSTRQTGNTIYFGEGSWLTVV.

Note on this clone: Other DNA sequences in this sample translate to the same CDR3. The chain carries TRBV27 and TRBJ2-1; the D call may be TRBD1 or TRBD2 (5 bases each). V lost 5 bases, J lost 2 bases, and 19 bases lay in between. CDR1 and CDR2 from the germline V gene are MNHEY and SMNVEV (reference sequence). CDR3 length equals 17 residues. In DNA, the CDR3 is TGTGCCAGCAGTCTAAACCCGGGGCTGGGGGCCTACAATGAGCAGTTCTTC. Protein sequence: CASSLNPGLGAYNEQFF.

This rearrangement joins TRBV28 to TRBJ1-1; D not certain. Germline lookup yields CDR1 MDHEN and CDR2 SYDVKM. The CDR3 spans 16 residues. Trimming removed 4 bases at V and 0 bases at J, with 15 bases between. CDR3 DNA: TGTGCCAGCAGTTCCACCAGGCCGCTCCTGAACACTGAAGCTTTCTTT. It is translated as CASSSTRPLLNTEAFF. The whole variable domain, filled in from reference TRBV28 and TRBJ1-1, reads DVKVTQSSRYLVKRTGEKVFLECVQDMDHENMFWYRQDPGLGLRLIYFSYDVKMKEKGDIPEGYSVSREKKERFSLILESASTNQTSMYLCASSSTRPLLNTEAFFGQGTRLTVV.

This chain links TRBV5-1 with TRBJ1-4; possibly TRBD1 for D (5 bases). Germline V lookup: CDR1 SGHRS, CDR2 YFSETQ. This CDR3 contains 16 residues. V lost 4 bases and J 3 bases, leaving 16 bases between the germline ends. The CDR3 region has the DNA TGCGCCAGCAGCCCGGGGGGTAGGGCTTCTAATGAAAAACTGTTTTTT. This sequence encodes CASSPGGRASNEKLFF.

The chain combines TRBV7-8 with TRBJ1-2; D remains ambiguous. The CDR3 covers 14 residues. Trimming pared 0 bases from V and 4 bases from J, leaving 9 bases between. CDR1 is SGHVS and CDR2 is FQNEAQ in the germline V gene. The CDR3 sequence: CASSLAPGVYGYTF. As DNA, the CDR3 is TGTGCCAGCAGCTTAGCTCCGGGCGTCTATGGCTACACCTTC.

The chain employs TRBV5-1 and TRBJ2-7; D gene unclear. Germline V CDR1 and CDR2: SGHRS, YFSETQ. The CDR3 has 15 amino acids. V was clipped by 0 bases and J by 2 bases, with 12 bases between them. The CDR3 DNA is TGCGCCAGCAGCTTGGAGTGGAGAAGCCCCTACGAGCAGTACTTC. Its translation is CASSLEWRSPYEQYF.

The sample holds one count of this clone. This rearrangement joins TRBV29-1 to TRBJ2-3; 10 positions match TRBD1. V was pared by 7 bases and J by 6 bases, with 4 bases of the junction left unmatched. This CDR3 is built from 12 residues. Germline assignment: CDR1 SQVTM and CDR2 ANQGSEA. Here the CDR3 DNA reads TGCAGCGCGGACAGGGGGGAGGATACGCAGTATTTT. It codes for CSADRGEDTQYF.

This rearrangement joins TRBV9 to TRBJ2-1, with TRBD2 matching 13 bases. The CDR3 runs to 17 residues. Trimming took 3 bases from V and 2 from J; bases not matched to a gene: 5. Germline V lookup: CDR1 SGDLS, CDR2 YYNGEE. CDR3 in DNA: TGTGCCAGCAGCGCGCCGACTAGCGGGGGGCCCTACAATGAGCAGTTCTTC. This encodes CASSAPTSGGPYNEQFF.

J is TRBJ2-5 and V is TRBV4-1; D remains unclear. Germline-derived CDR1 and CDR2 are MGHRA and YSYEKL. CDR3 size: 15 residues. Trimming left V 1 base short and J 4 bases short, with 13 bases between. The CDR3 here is CASSQVGAGPETQYF. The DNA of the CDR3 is TGCGCCAGCAGCCAAGTTGGTGCCGGTCCAGAGACCCAGTACTTC.

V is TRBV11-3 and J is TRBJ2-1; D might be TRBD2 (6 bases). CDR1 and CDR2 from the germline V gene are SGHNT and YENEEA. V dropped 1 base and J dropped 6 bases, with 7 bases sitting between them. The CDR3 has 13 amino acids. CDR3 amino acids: CASSLGGVNEQFF. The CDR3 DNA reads TGTGCCAGCAGCTTAGGCGGGGTCAATGAGCAGTTCTTC.

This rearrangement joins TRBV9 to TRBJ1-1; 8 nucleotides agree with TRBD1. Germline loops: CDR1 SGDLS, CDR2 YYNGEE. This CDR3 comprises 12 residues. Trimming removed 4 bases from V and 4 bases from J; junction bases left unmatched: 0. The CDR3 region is CASSTGGTEAFF. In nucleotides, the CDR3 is TGTGCCAGCAGCACAGGGGGCACTGAAGCTTTCTTT.

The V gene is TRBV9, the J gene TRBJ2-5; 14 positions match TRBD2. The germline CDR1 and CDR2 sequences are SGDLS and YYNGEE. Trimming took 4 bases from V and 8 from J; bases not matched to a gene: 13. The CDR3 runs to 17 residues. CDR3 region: CASSPGLAGGTRDTQYF. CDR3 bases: TGTGCCAGCAGCCCAGGACTAGCGGGGGGCACCCGGGATACCCAGTACTTC.